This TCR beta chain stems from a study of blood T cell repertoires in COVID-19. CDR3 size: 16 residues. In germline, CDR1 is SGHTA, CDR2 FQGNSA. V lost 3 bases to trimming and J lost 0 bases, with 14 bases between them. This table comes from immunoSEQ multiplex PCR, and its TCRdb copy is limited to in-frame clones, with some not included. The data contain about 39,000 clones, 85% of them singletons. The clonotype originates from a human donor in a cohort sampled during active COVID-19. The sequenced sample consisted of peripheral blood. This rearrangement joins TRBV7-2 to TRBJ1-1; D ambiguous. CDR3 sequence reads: CASSFSYGRLNTEAFF. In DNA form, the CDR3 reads TGTGCCAGCAGCTTCAGTTATGGCAGGCTGAACACTGAAGCTTTCTTT.